This T cell receptor delta chain is from a study of gamma-delta chains in newborns, infants, children. Study-wide background: Polyclonal expansion of innate γδ T cells after birth follows microbial exposure.

TCRdb redid the clone calls on the reads with CATT. The repertoire includes 3,500 to 4,500 delta-chain clones, around 4.5% of them detected once, and 5.6% sits in the top ten. This CDR3 region has 18 residues. Per the germline V gene, CDR1 is GEAIGNYY and CDR2 is EKD. About this clone: With a far larger clone one base away, a read error is the likely cause. This specimen includes other DNA sequences encoding the same CDR3.

The sequence came from a child who was a newborn, infant or young child, either healthy, febrile or measles-vaccinated (not recorded which). Sample: blood. The chain employs TRDV2 and TRDJ1; perhaps TRDD2 as D (6 bases). This chain's CDR3 is CACDPLISYGGLTDKLIF. CDR3 nucleotides: TGCGCCTGTGACCCCCTAATCTCCTACGGGGGTCTCACCGATAAACTCATCTTT.